Shown below are 20 T cell receptor beta chains from a single sample sequenced in a study of blood T cell repertoires in COVID-19. Produced via immunoSEQ multiplex PCR; TCRdb's table is partial and in-frame only. The sample consists of about 49,000 clones, about 85% of them appearing once. Sequenced input: peripheral blood. All receptors come from a human donor in a cohort sampled during active COVID-19.

The chain is built from TRBV11-2 and TRBJ1-6, with a possible D match to TRBD1 (5 bases). This CDR3 region has 14 residues. Trimming stripped 5 bases from V and 10 bases from J, with 15 bases between. CDR1 and CDR2 from the germline V gene are SGHAT and FQNNGV. The CDR3: CASSPQGMSSPLHF. CDR3 bases: TGTGCCAGCAGCCCCCAGGGCATGAGCTCACCCCTCCACTTT. Full variable domain (remainder filled in from reference TRBV11-2 and TRBJ1-6): EAGVAQSPRYKIIEKRQSVAFWCNPISGHATLYWYQQILGQGPKLLIQFQNNGVVDDSQLPKDRFSAERLKGVDSTLKIQPAKLEDSAVYLCASSPQGMSSPLHFGNGTRLTVT.

V and J are TRBV30 and TRBJ1-5; the D gene is possibly TRBD1 (6 bases). Germline CDR1 is GTSNPN and CDR2 is SVGIG (reference sequence). V was trimmed by 1 base and J by 0 bases, leaving 7 bases between them. This CDR3 region has 14 residues. Here the CDR3 reads CAWSGGHSNQPQHF. In DNA, the CDR3 is TGTGCCTGGAGTGGGGGACATAGCAATCAGCCCCAGCATTTT.

The CDR3 DNA is TGCAGCGTGGACAGGGTTGGAATATATGGCTACACCTTC. This encodes CSVDRVGIYGYTF. The chain carries TRBV29-1 and TRBJ1-2, with 8 bases lining up with TRBD1. The CDR3 is made up of 13 amino acids. Trimming at V came to 6 bases and at J to 5 bases, leaving 8 bases not matched to a gene. The germline gives CDR1 SQVTM, CDR2 ANQGSEA.

The chain recombines TRBV29-1 with TRBJ1-4, with D unresolved. Between the trimmed V and J ends, which lost 4 bases and 5 bases, there was a span of 17 bases. Germline CDR1 reads SQVTM; CDR2 reads ANQGSEA. CDR3 length equals 15 residues. The CDR3, as DNA: TGCAGCGTTGCAATTAACGCGGGCCGGAATGAAAAACTGTTTTTT. It is translated as CSVAINAGRNEKLFF. The full variable domain, its missing parts supplied by reference TRBV29-1 and TRBJ1-4, is SAVISQKPSRDICQRGTSLTIQCQVDSQVTMMFWYRQQPGQSLTLIATANQGSEATYESGFVIDKFPISRPNLTFSTLTVSNMSPEDSSIYLCSVAINAGRNEKLFFGSGTQLSVL.

This clone was recorded a few times. This sequence joins TRBV19 and TRBJ1-3; maybe TRBD1 (6 bases). Germline CDR1 LNHDA, CDR2 SQIVND (reference sequence). Between the trimmed V and J ends, which lost 7 bases and 0 bases, there was a span of 13 bases. This CDR3 has 15 amino acids. The CDR3 nucleotides are TGTGCCAGTACTGACAGGCGTCCCTCTGGAAACACCATATATTTT. This codes for CASTDRRPSGNTIYF.

CDR3 nucleotide sequence: TGTGCCAGCAGCTTAGATGGACAACTATCACCCCTCCACTTT. It codes for CASSLDGQLSPLHF. V usage is TRBV7-2 and J usage is TRBJ1-6; D might be TRBD1 (5 bases). V lost 1 base, J lost 10 bases, and 11 bases lay in between. The CDR3 is made up of 14 amino acids. The germline CDR1 and CDR2 sequences are SGHTA and FQGNSA.

The CDR3 region has the DNA TGTGCCAGCACAAGGACAGGACTCTACGAGCAGTACTTC. Translation gives CASTRTGLYEQYF. The chain recombines TRBV2 with TRBJ2-7; 7 bases are shared with TRBD1. Germline lookup yields CDR1 SNHLY and CDR2 FYNNEI. J gave up 3 bases and V 7 bases, and 6 bases lay outside the gene matches. The CDR3 has 13 residues. The whole variable domain, filled in from reference TRBV2 and TRBJ2-7, reads EPEVTQTPSHQVTQMGQEVILRCVPISNHLYFYWYRQILGQKVEFLVSFYNNEISEKSEIFDDQFSVERPDGSNFTLKIRSTKLEDSAMYFCASTRTGLYEQYFGPGTRLTVT.

The rearrangement joins TRBV2 to TRBJ1-5, with D possibly TRBD1 on 5 matching bases. Germline lookup yields CDR1 SNHLY and CDR2 FYNNEI. With 5 bases removed from V and 3 bases from J, the gap between germline ends came to 11 bases. The CDR3 consists of 14 residues. The CDR3 loop reads CASSPDSPNQPQHF. The CDR3 nucleotides read TGTGCCAGCAGTCCTGACAGCCCCAATCAGCCCCAGCATTTT.

V is TRBV5-1 and J is TRBJ2-1; 8 nucleotides line up with TRBD2. In germline, CDR1 is SGHRS, CDR2 YFSETQ. J lost 5 bases, V lost 4 bases, and 14 bases had no gene match. There are 17 residues in the CDR3. The CDR3 here is CASSPPSRAGGNNEQFF. In DNA, the CDR3 is TGCGCCAGCAGCCCACCATCCAGGGCGGGGGGAAACAATGAGCAGTTCTTC.

The table lists this clone with a few counts. The chain couples TRBV9 to TRBJ2-1, with no clear D. V shed 0 bases and J shed 4 bases, with 11 bases lying between them. From germline, CDR1 is SGDLS and CDR2 YYNGEE. The CDR3 is made up of 15 amino acids. The CDR3 sequence: CASSVAITQYNEQFF. The CDR3 DNA follows: TGTGCCAGCAGCGTAGCCATTACACAATACAATGAGCAGTTCTTC.

This CDR3 reads CASRPPDTDGYTF. CDR3 coding DNA: TGTGCCAGCAGGCCACCTGACACAGATGGCTACACCTTC. The chain recombines TRBV5-4 with TRBJ1-2; D gene ambiguous. This CDR3 spans 13 amino acids. Per the germline V gene, CDR1 is SGHNT and CDR2 is YYREEE (reference sequence). Between the trimmed V and J ends, which lost 5 bases and 6 bases, there was a span of 14 bases.

The V call is TRBV7-2, the J call TRBJ1-1; D not resolved. Trimming cost V 1 base and J 1 base, with 19 bases left between them. The CDR3 runs to 18 residues. From germline, CDR1 is SGHTA and CDR2 FQGNSA. The chain's CDR3 is CASSLVFMERGRNTEAFF. CDR3 coding DNA: TGTGCCAGCAGCTTAGTATTCATGGAGCGGGGTAGGAACACTGAAGCTTTCTTT.

This sequence joins TRBV30 and TRBJ2-3, with TRBD2 as a possible D gene (6 bases). CDR3 length equals 16 residues. The V and J ends lost 3 bases and 4 bases respectively, with 20 bases between them. Germline-derived CDR1 and CDR2 are GTSNPN and SVGIG (reference sequence). The CDR3 bases are TGTGCCTGGAGCGAAGGGGTCCGGGGGTCGGCAGATACGCAGTATTTT. Protein product: CAWSEGVRGSADTQYF.

This clone was found once. This chain connects TRBV13 to TRBJ1-2, with D tentatively TRBD1 (5 bases). Trimming cost V 2 bases and J 1 base, with 8 bases left between them. Looked up from germline, CDR1 is PRHDT and CDR2 is FYEKMQ (reference sequence). The CDR3 is made up of 14 amino acids. In nucleotides, the CDR3 is TGTGCCAGCAGCTTAATGGGGGGTAACTATGGCTACACCTTC. As protein: CASSLMGGNYGYTF.

The genes are TRBV7-8 and TRBJ2-5, with a weak D call TRBD2 (5 bases). The V gene's germline CDR1 is SGHVS and CDR2 FQNEAQ. This CDR3 has 14 amino acids. The V end was cut by 3 bases, the J end by 5 bases, with 13 bases between. The CDR3 coding sequence is TGTGCCAGCAGCTTTTTCGGGAACTCGGAGACCCAGTACTTC. Translating it yields CASSFFGNSETQYF.

The V and J genes are TRBV27 and TRBJ1-1; D uncertain. Germline CDR1 and CDR2: MNHEY and SMNVEV (reference sequence). V was shortened by 3 bases and J by 6 bases, with 14 bases between the two germline ends. This CDR3 has 14 amino acids. The CDR3 protein is CASSFVGGSAEAFF. Here the CDR3 DNA reads TGTGCCAGCAGTTTTGTAGGCGGCTCGGCTGAAGCTTTCTTT.

Relative to its sample, this clone is medium-sized. The chain has TRBV5-1 and TRBJ1-2, with 8 positions matching TRBD1. Germline V gives CDR1 SGHRS, CDR2 YFSETQ. The junction had 8 bases not matched to a gene; V was cut back by 4 bases and J by 3 bases. The CDR3 totals 15 residues. The CDR3 coding sequence is TGCGCCAGCAGCACAGGACAGGGCAATGACTATGGCTACACCTTC. This gives the protein CASSTGQGNDYGYTF.

This chain joins TRBV2 and TRBJ1-1; D remains ambiguous. The CDR3 sequence is 14 residues long. Trimming pared 4 bases from V and 0 bases from J, leaving 9 bases between. The germline V gene encodes CDR1 SNHLY and CDR2 FYNNEI. The CDR3 DNA reads TGTGCCAGCAGTGTGAACCAGTTGAACACTGAAGCTTTCTTT. This gives the protein CASSVNQLNTEAFF.

The chain couples TRBV6-9 to TRBJ2-2, with 8 positions matching TRBD2. Germline values: CDR1 MNHGY, CDR2 SVAAGI. Trimming cost V 1 base and J 6 bases; bases outside gene matches: 13. The CDR3 contains 18 residues. CDR3 sequence reads: CASSYCLAGWGSAGELFF. In DNA, the CDR3 is TGTGCCAGCAGTTATTGTTTAGCGGGGTGGGGATCGGCCGGGGAGCTGTTTTTT.

The V and J genes are TRBV19 and TRBJ2-3; D remains ambiguous. Germline lookup yields CDR1 LNHDA and CDR2 SQIVND (reference sequence). V was clipped by 1 base and J by 5 bases, with 10 bases between them. The CDR3 has 14 residues. As DNA, the CDR3 is TGTGCCAGTAGTATAGGTGCGGCAATAGATACGCAGTATTTT. This gives the protein CASSIGAAIDTQYF.